This TCR beta chain was identified during a study of blood T cells in healthy people across ages. Whole-study results and caveats: Compared with aged donors, long-lived donors showed fewer expanded clones, suggesting selection.

The CDR3 is made up of 13 amino acids. V lost 5 bases and J lost 6, with 13 bases in between. Per the germline V gene, CDR1 is SEHNR and CDR2 is FQNEAQ (reference sequence). A second 7 to 11 cycle PCR used barcoded and J-beta primers. One entry per CDR3 protein results from TCRdb running MiXCR on the 5' RACE reads. The table records more than 600,000 distinct CDR3 sequences, about 25% of them present only once. Whenever a sample was processed, at least 7 million PBMCs were isolated. With respect to this clonotype: Antigen specificity is unknown.

This sample was also put to use in a study of T cells of mothers and their children. That study reports: Five to seven children and their three healthy Caucasian mothers were the donors.

This sequence joins TRBV7-9 and TRBJ1-2; a possible D gene is TRBD1 (5 bases). The clonotype originates from a boy aged 5-17 years in good health. The specimen sequenced was blood. The DNA of the CDR3 is TGTGCCAGCAGCCCCCCAGGGATTGATGGCTACACCTTC. Encoded protein: CASSPPGIDGYTF.